The clone carrying this T cell receptor beta chain was seen a few times. The length of the CDR3 is 11 residues. CDR1 and CDR2 from the germline V gene are DFQATT and SNEGSKA (reference sequence). Trimming removed 5 bases from V and 4 bases from J, with 6 bases in between. This entry comes from a study of blood T cell repertoires in COVID-19. Measured with immunoSEQ multiplex PCR; TCRdb has only the in-frame clones, and not every one. The profile shows under 250,000 clones, under 85% of them singletons. The sequencing sample was made of peripheral blood. The clonotype originates from a man aged 30 to 45 who had recovered from COVID-19. This chain connects TRBV20-1 to TRBJ1-3; D is unresolved. The CDR3 DNA sequence: TGCAGTGCTCAGAGGGGAAACACCATATATTTT. Translating gives CSAQRGNTIYF.